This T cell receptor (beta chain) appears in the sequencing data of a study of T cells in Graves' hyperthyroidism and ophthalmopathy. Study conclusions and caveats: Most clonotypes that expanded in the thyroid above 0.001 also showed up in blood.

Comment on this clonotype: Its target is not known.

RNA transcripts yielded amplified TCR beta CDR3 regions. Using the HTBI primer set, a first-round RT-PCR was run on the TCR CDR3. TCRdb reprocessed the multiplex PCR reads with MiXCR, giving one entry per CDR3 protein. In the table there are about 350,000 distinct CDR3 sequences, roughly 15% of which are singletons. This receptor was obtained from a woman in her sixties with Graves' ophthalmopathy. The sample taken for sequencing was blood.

CDR3 protein: CASSYSGTSWPYNEQFF. CDR3 nucleotide sequence: TGTGCCAGCAGTTACTCGGGCACTAGCTGGCCCTACAATGAGCAGTTCTTC. The V call is TRBV6-8, the J call TRBJ2-1; the D gene is possibly TRBD2 (6 bases). The CDR3 consists of 17 residues. Germline V gives CDR1 MNHGY, CDR2 SAAAGT. V was clipped by 0 bases and J by 2 bases, with 14 bases between them.